The T cell receptor (beta chain) under discussion was sequenced for a study of blood T cell repertoires in COVID-19. One Seattle source followed patients from active infection through their disease course. Generated by immunoSEQ multiplex PCR, the TCRdb table keeps only in-frame clones and is missing some. The sample has 190,000 or so clones, 80% to 90% seen once; the top ten hold about 10%. Germline CDR1 and CDR2: SGHRS and YFSETQ. Between the trimmed V and J ends, which lost 7 bases and 4 bases, there was a span of 14 bases. The CDR3 has 14 amino acids. The TCR originated in a woman of 80 years or more with COVID-19, enrolled during active disease. Sequencing was performed on peripheral blood. The chain has TRBV5-1 and TRBJ2-2; D is undetermined. The CDR3, as DNA: TGCGCCAGCCGCCTTTCCAGTACCACCGGGGAGCTGTTTTTT. It encodes CASRLSSTTGELFF. Together with reference TRBV5-1 and TRBJ2-2, the CDR3 gives the full variable domain: KAGVTQTPRYLIKTRGQQVTLSCSPISGHRSVSWYQQTPGQGLQFLFEYFSETQRNKGNFPGRFSGRQFSNSRSEMNVSTLELGDSALYLCASRLSSTTGELFFGEGSRLTVL.